This entry lists 13 T cell receptor beta chains sequenced from one sample in a study of cytotoxic CD8 clonotypes in ibrutinib-treated CLL. The data were produced by immunoSEQ multiplex PCR, yet TCRdb's version contains in-frame clones alone and is incomplete. The table shows about 68,000 clones, with 75% to 95% occurring only once. The material sequenced was PBMCs, taken after 12 months of ibrutinib treatment. The receptor source for this set is a human donor with chronic lymphocytic leukemia.

The V call is TRBV6-1, the J call TRBJ1-3; D gene unclear. Germline V gene data show CDR1 as MNHNS and CDR2 as SASEGT. Between the trimmed V and J ends, which lost 1 base and 0 bases, there was a span of 7 bases. This CDR3 region has 15 residues. CDR3 DNA sequence: TGTGCCAGCAGTGAAGGGCCCTTCTCTGGAAACACCATATATTTT. It translates to CASSEGPFSGNTIYF.

The V gene is TRBV6-5, the J gene TRBJ2-5; 9 bases fit TRBD1. Germline V gene data show CDR1 as MNHEY and CDR2 as SVGAGI. The CDR3 is made up of 16 amino acids. After removal of 2 bases from V and 5 bases from J, the junction contained 9 bases not matched to a gene. DNA of the CDR3: TGTGCCAGCAGTTACGGGACGGGGACAGGGATGGAGACCCAGTACTTC. Its translation: CASSYGTGTGMETQYF.

The V and J genes are TRBV18 and TRBJ2-1, with 12 bases identical to TRBD2. The V segment lost 2 bases and the J segment 7 bases; nucleotides outside the gene matches: 9. Germline CDR1 reads KGHSH; CDR2 reads LQKENI. This CDR3 has 17 residues. CDR3 sequence (DNA): TGTGCCAGCTCACCAAAACGACTAGCGGGAGTTAAAAATGAGCAGTTCTTC. Translation gives CASSPKRLAGVKNEQFF. Drawing the rest from reference TRBV18 and TRBJ2-1, the complete variable domain is NAGVMQNPRHLVRRRGQEARLRCSPMKGHSHVYWYRQLPEEGLKFMVYLQKENIIDESGMPKERFSAEFPKEGPSILRIQQVVRGDSAAYFCASSPKRLAGVKNEQFFGPGTRLTVL.

CDR3 bases: TGCAGCGTTGAAACCGACGGGACAGGGGGCGTTTTTGAGCAGTACTTC. Translated, it gives CSVETDGTGGVFEQYF. This rearrangement joins TRBV29-1 to TRBJ2-7; TRBD1 matches 12 bases. The CDR3 is 16 amino acids. Germline CDR1 SQVTM, CDR2 ANQGSEA. The ends lost 2 bases at V and 7 bases at J; junction bases unmatched: 12.

V and J are TRBV19 and TRBJ2-6; TRBD1 agrees at 7 bases. The trim removed 5 bases at V and 3 bases at J, leaving 7 bases unmatched. The germline gives CDR1 LNHDA, CDR2 SQIVND (reference sequence). The CDR3 extends over 16 amino acids. Written as DNA, the CDR3 is TGTGCCAGTAGTTTGCAACAGGGGAGTGGGGCCAACGTCCTGACTTTC. Protein product: CASSLQQGSGANVLTF.

The rearrangement links TRBV6-1 to TRBJ1-1; D ambiguous. Trimming removed 7 bases at V and 1 base at J, with 13 bases between. The CDR3 runs 14 residues. The germline gives CDR1 MNHNS, CDR2 SASEGT. The DNA of the CDR3 is TGTGCCAGCACACACGGAGGCGAGAACACTGAAGCTTTCTTT. Its translation: CASTHGGENTEAFF.

V and J are TRBV9 and TRBJ2-7; 8 bases fit TRBD1. This CDR3 spans 15 amino acids. V lost 2 bases, J lost 2 bases, and 6 bases stayed unmatched. Germline V lookup: CDR1 SGDLS, CDR2 YYNGEE. Here the CDR3 DNA reads TGTGCCAGCAGCGTCTCGACAGGGGAAGCCTACGAGCAGTACTTC. Protein product: CASSVSTGEAYEQYF.

This clone was seen a handful of times. The chain combines TRBV12-5 with TRBJ2-7, with 8 nucleotides matching TRBD2. The CDR3 has 19 residues. CDR1 LGHNT and CDR2 FRNRAP come from the germline V gene. V lost 0 bases to trimming and J lost 7 bases; unmatched junction nucleotides: 20. DNA of the CDR3: TGTGCTAGTGGTTTGGTAACGGGAGGGCGGATTCCCCGGGTTTGGGAGCAGTACTTC. It is translated as CASGLVTGGRIPRVWEQYF.

The chain employs TRBV6-1 and TRBJ2-3; 7 bases fit TRBD2. Trimming cost V 1 base and J 2 bases; bases outside gene matches: 12. The CDR3 covers 18 residues. The germline V gene encodes CDR1 MNHNS and CDR2 SASEGT. The CDR3: CASSEGWNSGPITDTQYF. CDR3 coding DNA: TGTGCCAGCAGTGAAGGGTGGAATAGCGGGCCAATCACAGATACGCAGTATTTT.

The rearrangement joins TRBV29-1 to TRBJ1-1; D gene unclear. The CDR3 length is 12 residues. CDR1 is SQVTM, CDR2 ANQGSEA, per germline. The ends were cut back, 5 bases at V and 1 base at J, with 8 bases in the middle. This CDR3 is CSVSFGNTEAFF. CDR3 coding DNA: TGCAGCGTTTCCTTTGGGAACACTGAAGCTTTCTTT.

The CDR3, as DNA: TGTGCCAGCAGGCCGGGACTCGCGAACACTGAAGCTTTCTTT. This encodes CASRPGLANTEAFF. The rearrangement joins TRBV5-4 to TRBJ1-1; possible D gene TRBD1, 5 bases. The length of the CDR3 is 14 residues. The germline V and J ends were trimmed by 5 bases and 1 base, with 12 bases remaining between them. Germline V gene lookup returns CDR1 SGHNT and CDR2 YYREEE (reference sequence).

The chain has TRBV30 and TRBJ1-3; no reliable D call. This CDR3 is built from 12 residues. The V gene lost 4 bases and the J gene lost 4 bases, with 8 bases spanning the gap. CDR1 GTSNPN and CDR2 SVGIG come from the germline V gene (reference sequence). CDR3 region: CAWKATGNTIYF. In DNA form, the CDR3 reads TGTGCCTGGAAAGCTACCGGAAACACCATATATTTT. Supplemented by reference TRBV30 and TRBJ1-3, the full variable domain reads SQTIHQWPATLVQPVGSPLSLECTVEGTSNPNLYWYRQAAGRGLQLLFYSVGIGQISSEVPQNLSASRPQDRQFILSSKKLLLSDSGFYLCAWKATGNTIYFGEGSWLTVV.

This chain links TRBV7-2 with TRBJ1-6, with D unresolved. Trimming removed 2 bases at V and 6 bases at J, with 5 bases between. This CDR3 comprises 13 residues. The germline CDR1 and CDR2 sequences are SGHTA and FQGNSA. The CDR3 is CASSLRTNSPLHF. The CDR3 coding sequence is TGTGCCAGCAGCTTAAGGACTAATTCACCCCTCCACTTT.